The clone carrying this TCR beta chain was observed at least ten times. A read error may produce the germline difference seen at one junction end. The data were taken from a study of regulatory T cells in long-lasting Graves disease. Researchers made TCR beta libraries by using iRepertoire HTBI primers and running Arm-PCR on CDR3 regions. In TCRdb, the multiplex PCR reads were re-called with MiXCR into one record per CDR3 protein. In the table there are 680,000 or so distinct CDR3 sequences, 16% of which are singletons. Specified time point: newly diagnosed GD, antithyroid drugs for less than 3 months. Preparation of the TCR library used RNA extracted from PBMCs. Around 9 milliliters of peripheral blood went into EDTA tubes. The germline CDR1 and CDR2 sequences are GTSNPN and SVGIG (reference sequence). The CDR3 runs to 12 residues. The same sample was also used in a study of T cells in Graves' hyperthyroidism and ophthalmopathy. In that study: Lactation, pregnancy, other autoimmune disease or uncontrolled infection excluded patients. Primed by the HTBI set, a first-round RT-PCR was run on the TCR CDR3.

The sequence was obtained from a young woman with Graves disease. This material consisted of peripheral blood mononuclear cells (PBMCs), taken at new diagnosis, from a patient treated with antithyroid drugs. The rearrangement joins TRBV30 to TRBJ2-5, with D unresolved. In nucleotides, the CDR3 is TGTGCCTGGAGTGTAGCCCCACACCTGAGGCACTTC. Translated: CAWSVAPHLRHF.